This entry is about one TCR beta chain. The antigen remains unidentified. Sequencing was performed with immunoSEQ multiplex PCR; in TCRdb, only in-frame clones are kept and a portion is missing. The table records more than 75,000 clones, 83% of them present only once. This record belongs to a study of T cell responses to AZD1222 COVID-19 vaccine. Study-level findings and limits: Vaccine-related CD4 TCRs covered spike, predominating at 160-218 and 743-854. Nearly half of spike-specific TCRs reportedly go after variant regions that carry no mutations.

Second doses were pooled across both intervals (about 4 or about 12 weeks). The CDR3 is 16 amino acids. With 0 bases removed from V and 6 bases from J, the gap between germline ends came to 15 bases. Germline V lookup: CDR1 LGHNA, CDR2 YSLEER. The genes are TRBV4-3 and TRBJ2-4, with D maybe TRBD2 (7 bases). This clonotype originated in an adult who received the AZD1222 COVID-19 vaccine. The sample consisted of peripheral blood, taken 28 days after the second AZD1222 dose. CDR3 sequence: CASSQEGGRAANIQYF. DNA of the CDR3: TGCGCCAGCAGCCAAGAAGGGGGGAGGGCCGCAAACATTCAGTACTTC.